This T cell receptor (beta chain) is drawn from a study of blood T cell repertoires in COVID-19. The V end lost 10 bases, the J end lost 4 bases, and 16 bases lay between the germline ends. Germline V gene sequence: CDR1 KGHDR, CDR2 SFDVKD. The CDR3 loop spans 14 amino acids. All enrollees were about 18 to 89 years old and from 25 or so US areas. Only in-frame clones appear in the TCRdb table, and some are missing; sequencing was by immunoSEQ multiplex PCR. Of about 150,000 clones detected, around four fifths appear once; the ten largest clones hold about 8%. This TCR was sampled from a woman in her 50s who had recovered from COVID-19. The V gene is TRBV24-1, the J gene TRBJ1-5; D might be TRBD1 (6 bases). Material: PBMCs or T cells enriched from blood (not recorded which). The CDR3 here is CATGPDRLNQPQHF. For the CDR3, the DNA is TGTGCCACGGGCCCGGACAGACTAAATCAGCCCCAGCATTTT.